Each of the 17 T cell receptor beta chains below was sequenced from the same sample in a study of blood T cell repertoires in COVID-19 (TCRdb year 2020). Receptor libraries were prepared by the immunoSEQ multiplex PCR assay. TCRdb carries this immuneACCESS record with in-frame sequences only. Its versions omit some clonotypes, under half of them owing to an unresolved V gene in the studies checked, with the rest unexplained. The sample table lists almost 300,000 clones, roughly 91% of them with a count of one. Approximately 12% of the sample is taken by the ten largest. Sample: peripheral blood. The receptors derive from a woman in her 30s with COVID-19, enrolled during active disease.

The rearrangement uses TRBV9 and TRBJ1-2; 8 nucleotides agree with TRBD1. The CDR3 covers 15 residues. Germline V gene sequence: CDR1 SGDLS, CDR2 YYNGEE. After removal of 2 bases from V and 8 bases from J, the junction contained 11 bases not matched to a gene. CDR3 nucleotides: TGTGCCAGCAGCGTTAGTCCCGTCAGGGGGCTAGGCTACACCTTC. Protein sequence: CASSVSPVRGLGYTF.

V usage is TRBV19 and J usage is TRBJ1-5, with 8 positions matching TRBD1. The CDR3 has 16 residues. Trimming cost V 6 bases and J 5 bases; bases outside gene matches: 12. Germline CDR1 reads LNHDA; CDR2 reads SQIVND (reference sequence). The CDR3 sequence: CASRQSRTGRDQPQHF. For the CDR3, the DNA is TGTGCCAGTAGACAATCGAGGACAGGGCGGGATCAGCCCCAGCATTTT.

The chain uses TRBV28 and TRBJ2-4, with TRBD1 matching over 8 bases. Germline V gives CDR1 MDHEN, CDR2 SYDVKM. The CDR3 extends over 14 amino acids. Unmatched junction bases numbered 7, after V lost 5 bases and J lost 7 bases. CDR3 protein: CASSPGGGLNIQYF. DNA of the CDR3: TGTGCCAGCAGTCCAGGGGGCGGGTTGAACATTCAGTACTTC.

The rearrangement joins TRBV19 to TRBJ1-1; the D is unclear. Germline CDR1 and CDR2: LNHDA and SQIVND (reference sequence). This CDR3 comprises 12 residues. V was shortened by 4 bases and J by 6 bases, with 9 bases between the two germline ends. For the CDR3, the DNA is TGTGCCAGTAGTACCCCGGGTCCTGAAGCTTTCTTT. This translates into CASSTPGPEAFF. Full variable domain (missing parts from reference TRBV19 and TRBJ1-1): DGGITQSPKYLFRKEGQNVTLSCEQNLNHDAMYWYRQDPGQGLRLIYYSQIVNDFQKGDIAEGYSVSREKKESFPLTVTSAQKNPTAFYLCASSTPGPEAFFGQGTRLTVV.

The chain couples TRBV9 to TRBJ2-2, with a possible D match to TRBD1 (6 bases). Per the germline V gene, CDR1 is SGDLS and CDR2 is YYNGEE. Trimming cost V 1 base and J 1 base, with 14 bases left between them. CDR3 length equals 17 residues. CDR3 sequence reads: CASSVSKGDMNTGELFF. CDR3 nucleotide sequence: TGTGCCAGCAGCGTATCTAAAGGGGACATGAACACCGGGGAGCTGTTTTTT.

The V call is TRBV6-6, the J call TRBJ2-1; 10 bases agree with TRBD2. The junction had 17 bases not matched to a gene; V was cut back by 5 bases and J by 7 bases. The germline gives CDR1 MNHNY, CDR2 SVGAGI (reference sequence). CDR3 length: 18 residues. The CDR3 bases are TGTGCCAGCAGTCCTCTGGGGGGGGCTAGCGGGGGCAGGAATGAGCAGTTCTTC. It translates to CASSPLGGASGGRNEQFF.

The rearrangement links TRBV7-9 to TRBJ1-4; weak D call: TRBD1 (6 bases). Germline values: CDR1 SEHNR, CDR2 FQNEAQ (reference sequence). The V end lost 1 base, the J end lost 4 bases, and 13 bases lay between the germline ends. CDR3 length equals 16 residues. CDR3 DNA sequence: TGTGCCAGCAGCTTAGACAGGGTGCAAAGTAATGAAAAACTGTTTTTT. It encodes CASSLDRVQSNEKLFF.

The gene calls are TRBV2 and TRBJ1-2; 8 bases fit TRBD1. CDR1 SNHLY and CDR2 FYNNEI come from the germline V gene. The CDR3 contains 13 residues. Germline trimming cut 7 bases from V and 3 bases from J; bases unmatched to any gene: 4. The CDR3 region is CASTGQGDYGYTF. The CDR3, as DNA: TGTGCCAGCACCGGACAGGGCGACTATGGCTACACCTTC.

This clone was picked up one time. This rearrangement joins TRBV6-2 or TRBV6-3 to TRBJ2-3; TRBD2 matches at 7 bases. V lost 2 bases and J lost 3; bases outside the gene matches: 5. Per germline, CDR1 MNHEY and CDR2 SVGEGT. The CDR3 is 15 amino acids. Written as DNA, the CDR3 is TGTGCCAGCAGTTACCAACTAGCGAGGACAGATACGCAGTATTTT. Protein sequence: CASSYQLARTDTQYF.

The V call is TRBV5-1, the J call TRBJ2-1, with 7 bases matching TRBD1. The germline V gene encodes CDR1 SGHRS and CDR2 YFSETQ. The ends lost 0 bases at V and 5 bases at J; junction bases unmatched: 5. The CDR3 contains 15 residues. CDR3: CASSLAWDSNNEQFF. The CDR3 DNA reads as TGCGCCAGCAGCTTGGCCTGGGACAGTAACAATGAGCAGTTCTTC.

This rearrangement joins TRBV5-6 to TRBJ1-3, with 8 bases fitting TRBD1. V lost 4 bases and J lost 8; bases outside the gene matches: 17. The CDR3 is 17 residues long. Germline V gene data show CDR1 as SGHDT and CDR2 as YYEEEE. The CDR3 is CASSMGTGYFGADTIYF. The CDR3, as DNA: TGTGCCAGCAGCATGGGGACAGGTTATTTTGGGGCGGACACCATATATTTT.

J is TRBJ2-7 and V is TRBV4-1; the D is unclear. CDR1 and CDR2 from the germline V gene are MGHRA and YSYEKL. With 1 base removed from V and 2 bases from J, the gap between germline ends came to 9 bases. CDR3 length: 14 residues. The CDR3 DNA reads TGCGCCAGCAGCCAAGGGCTAGAGGCCTACGAGCAGTACTTC. This sequence encodes CASSQGLEAYEQYF.

The chain uses TRBV30 and TRBJ1-5, with TRBD1 matching over 8 bases. The ends lost 0 bases at V and 1 base at J; junction bases unmatched: 2. The germline CDR1 and CDR2 sequences are GTSNPN and SVGIG (reference sequence). The CDR3 extends over 15 amino acids. This chain's CDR3 is CAWSVRQGSNQPQHF. The CDR3 DNA follows: TGTGCCTGGAGTGTACGACAGGGGAGCAATCAGCCCCAGCATTTT.

V and J are TRBV19 and TRBJ1-2; the match to TRBD1 covers 11 bases. The V gene's germline CDR1 is LNHDA and CDR2 SQIVND (reference sequence). This CDR3 contains 14 residues. Trimming cost V 4 bases and J 13 bases; bases outside gene matches: 11. The CDR3 protein is CASSTSRDRGKGTF. The CDR3 bases are TGTGCCAGTAGTACGAGCCGGGACAGGGGGAAAGGCACCTTC.

With respect to this clone: Other DNA sequences in the same sample also yield this CDR3. The rearrangement uses TRBV7-9 and TRBJ2-1; 8 bases agree with TRBD2. The CDR3 runs 16 residues. Germline V gives CDR1 SEHNR, CDR2 FQNEAQ (reference sequence). Trimming cost V 6 bases and J 6 bases; bases outside gene matches: 13. CDR3 DNA sequence: TGTGCCAGCAGGGGAGGAGCGGGGGCCGTTCTCAATGAGCAGTTCTTC. Its protein product is CASRGGAGAVLNEQFF.

The rearrangement joins TRBV29-1 to TRBJ1-1; 7 bases are a match to TRBD1. The V gene end was trimmed by 7 bases and the J gene end by 4 bases; junction bases not matched to a gene: 6. This CDR3 has 12 amino acids. Germline values: CDR1 SQVTM, CDR2 ANQGSEA. The CDR3, as DNA: TGCAGCGCCTCGACAGGGTCCACTGAAGCTTTCTTT. Its protein is CSASTGSTEAFF. The whole variable domain, remainder taken from reference TRBV29-1 and TRBJ1-1, is SAVISQKPSRDICQRGTSLTIQCQVDSQVTMMFWYRQQPGQSLTLIATANQGSEATYESGFVIDKFPISRPNLTFSTLTVSNMSPEDSSIYLCSASTGSTEAFFGQGTRLTVV.

The genes are TRBV11-2 and TRBJ1-4; no clear D gene. The V and J ends lost 1 base and 0 bases respectively, with 6 bases between them. Germline V gene lookup returns CDR1 SGHAT and CDR2 FQNNGV. The length of the CDR3 is 15 residues. The CDR3 here is CASSLVYATNEKLFF. The CDR3, as DNA: TGTGCCAGCAGCTTAGTTTATGCAACTAATGAAAAACTGTTTTTT.